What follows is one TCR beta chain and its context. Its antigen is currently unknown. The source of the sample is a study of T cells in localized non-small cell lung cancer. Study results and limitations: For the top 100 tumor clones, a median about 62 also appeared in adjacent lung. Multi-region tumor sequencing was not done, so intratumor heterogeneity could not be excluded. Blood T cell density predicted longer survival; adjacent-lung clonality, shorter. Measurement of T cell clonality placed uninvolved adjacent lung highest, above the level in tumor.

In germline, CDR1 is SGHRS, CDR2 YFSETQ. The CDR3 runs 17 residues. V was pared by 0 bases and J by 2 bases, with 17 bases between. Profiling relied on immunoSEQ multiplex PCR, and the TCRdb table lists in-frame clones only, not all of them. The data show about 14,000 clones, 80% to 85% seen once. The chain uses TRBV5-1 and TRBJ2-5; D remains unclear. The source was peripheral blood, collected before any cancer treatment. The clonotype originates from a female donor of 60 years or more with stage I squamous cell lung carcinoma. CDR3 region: CASSLGVSQVGQETQYF. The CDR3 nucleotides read TGCGCCAGCAGCTTGGGGGTATCGCAGGTCGGGCAAGAGACCCAGTACTTC.